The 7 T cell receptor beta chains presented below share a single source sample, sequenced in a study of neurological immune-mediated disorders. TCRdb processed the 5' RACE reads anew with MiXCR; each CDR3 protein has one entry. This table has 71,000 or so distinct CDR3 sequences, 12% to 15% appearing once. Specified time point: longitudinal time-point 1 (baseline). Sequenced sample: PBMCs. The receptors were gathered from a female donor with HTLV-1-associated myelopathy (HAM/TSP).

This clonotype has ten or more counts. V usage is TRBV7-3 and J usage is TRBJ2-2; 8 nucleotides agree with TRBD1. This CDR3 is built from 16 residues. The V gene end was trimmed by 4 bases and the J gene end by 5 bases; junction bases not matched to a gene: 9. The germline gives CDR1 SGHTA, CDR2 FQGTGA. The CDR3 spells CASSSPGRGLTGELFF. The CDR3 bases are TGTGCCAGCAGCTCCCCCGGCAGGGGGCTAACCGGGGAGCTGTTTTTT. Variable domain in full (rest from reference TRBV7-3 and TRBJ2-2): GAGVSQTPSNKVTEKGKYVELRCDPISGHTALYWYRQSLGQGPEFLIYFQGTGAADDSGLPNDRFFAVRPEGSVSTLKIQRTERGDSAVYLCASSSPGRGLTGELFFGEGSRLTVL.

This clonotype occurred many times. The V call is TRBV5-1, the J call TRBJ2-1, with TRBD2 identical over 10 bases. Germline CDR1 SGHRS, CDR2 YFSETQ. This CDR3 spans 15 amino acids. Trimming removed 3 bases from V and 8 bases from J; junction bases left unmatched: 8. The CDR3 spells CASSSQAGGRDEQFF. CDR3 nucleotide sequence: TGCGCCAGCAGCTCCCAAGCGGGGGGGCGTGATGAGCAGTTCTTC.

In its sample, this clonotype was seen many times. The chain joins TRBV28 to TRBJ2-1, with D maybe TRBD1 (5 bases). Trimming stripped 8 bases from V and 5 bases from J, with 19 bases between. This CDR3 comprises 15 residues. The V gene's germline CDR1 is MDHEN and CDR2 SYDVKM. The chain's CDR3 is CASATPGYSNNEQFF. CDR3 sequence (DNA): TGTGCCAGCGCCACGCCAGGGTATTCGAACAATGAGCAGTTCTTC.

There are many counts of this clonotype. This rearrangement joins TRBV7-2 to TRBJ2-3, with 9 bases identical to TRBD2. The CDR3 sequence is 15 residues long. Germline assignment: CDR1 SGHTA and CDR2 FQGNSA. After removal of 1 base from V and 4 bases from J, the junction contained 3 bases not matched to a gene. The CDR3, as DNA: TGTGCCAGCAGCTTAGGAGCGGGGGGCGCAGATACGCAGTATTTT. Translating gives CASSLGAGGADTQYF.

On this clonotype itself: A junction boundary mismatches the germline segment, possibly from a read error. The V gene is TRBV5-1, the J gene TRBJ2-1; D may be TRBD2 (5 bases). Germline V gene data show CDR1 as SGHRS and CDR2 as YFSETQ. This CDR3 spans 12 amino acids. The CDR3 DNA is TGCGCCAGCAGCTTGGACGTTGGGGAGCTGTTCTTC. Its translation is CASSLDVGELFF.

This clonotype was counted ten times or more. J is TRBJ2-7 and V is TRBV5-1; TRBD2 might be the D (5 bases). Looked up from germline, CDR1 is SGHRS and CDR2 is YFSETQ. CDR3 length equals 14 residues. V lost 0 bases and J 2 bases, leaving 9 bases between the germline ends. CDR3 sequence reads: CASSLVAGTYEQYF. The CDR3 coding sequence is TGCGCCAGCAGCTTGGTGGCGGGTACCTACGAGCAGTACTTC.

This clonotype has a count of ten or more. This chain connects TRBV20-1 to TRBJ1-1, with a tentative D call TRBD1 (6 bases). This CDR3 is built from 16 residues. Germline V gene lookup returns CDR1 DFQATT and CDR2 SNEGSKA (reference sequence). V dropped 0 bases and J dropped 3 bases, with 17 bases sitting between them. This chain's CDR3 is CSARDSKQGIYTEAFF. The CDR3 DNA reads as TGCAGTGCTAGAGATTCCAAACAGGGAATATACACTGAAGCTTTCTTT.